A selection of T cell receptor beta chains follows, all from one sample in a study of blood T cell repertoires in COVID-19. Profiling relied on immunoSEQ multiplex PCR, and the TCRdb table lists in-frame clones only, not all of them. The sample holds 68,000 or so clones, roughly 84% seen once. Sequenced input: peripheral blood. These receptors came from a man aged 50 to 59 with active COVID-19. Both conserved end residues are part of each CDR3. A D gene is named only where the DNA matches it firmly. The size of a clone is reported for some rows only, either as once, few or many, or as a class for expanded clones.

NA,TRBV10-3,TRBD1,TRBJ1-6,TGTGCCATCAGCAATACAGGGGTTGGTGATTCACCCCTCCACTTT,CAISNTGVGDSPLHF
NA,TRBV27,TRBD2,TRBJ2-7,TGTGCCAGCAGTCCCCGGGAGGGCTCCTACGAGCAGTACTTC,CASSPREGSYEQYF
NA,TRBV6-5,NA,TRBJ1-2,TGTGCCAGCAGTATCGCTGAGTTATGGGGCTACACCTTC,CASSIAELWGYTF
NA,TRBV9,NA,TRBJ1-2,TGTGCCAGCAGCCTTACTCGGTATGGCTACACCTTC,CASSLTRYGYTF
NA,TRBV19,NA,TRBJ1-1,TGTGCCAGTAGTATAGAGGCATCGGGAGGGGCTTTCTTT,CASSIEASGGAFF
once,TRBV6-5,NA,TRBJ2-2,TGTGCCAGCAGTTACGTCAGTGGTGAGGAGCTGTTTTTT,CASSYVSGEELFF
NA,TRBV7-2,TRBD1,TRBJ2-7,TGTGCCAGCAGCTTAGTGACAGGGTCCTACGAGCAGTACTTC,CASSLVTGSYEQYF
NA,TRBV5-5,TRBD1,TRBJ1-6,TGTGCCAGCAGCTTGAGGTCGGGACAGGGAAATTCACCCCTCCACTTT,CASSLRSGQGNSPLHF
NA,TRBV9,TRBD1,TRBJ2-7,TGTGCCAGCAGCCCTCGGGACAGGGGGTCCGAGCAGTACTTC,CASSPRDRGSEQYF
NA,TRBV5-6,TRBD1,TRBJ2-3,TGTGCCAGCAGCTACCGGACAGGGGGCTCGACAGATACGCAGTATTTT,CASSYRTGGSTDTQYF
few,TRBV5-1,NA,TRBJ2-7,TGCGCCAGCAGCTTTGGCCACCGGGACTCCTACGAGCAGTACTTC,CASSFGHRDSYEQYF
NA,TRBV28,TRBD2,TRBJ2-3,TGTGCCAGCACGGGGACTAGCCGGATATTCTCAGATACGCAGTATTTT,CASTGTSRIFSDTQYF
NA,TRBV27,TRBD2,TRBJ2-3,TGTGCCAGCAGTTTATGGGCTAGCGGGGTGAGCACAGATACGCAGTATTTT,CASSLWASGVSTDTQYF
NA,TRBV6-4,NA,TRBJ2-3,TGTGCCAGCAGTCTCACTTTAGGGGGCACAGATACGCAGTATTTT,CASSLTLGGTDTQYF
NA,TRBV2,NA,TRBJ2-7,TGTGCCAGCAGCGGGACATTCTCCTCCTACGAGCAGTACTTC,CASSGTFSSYEQYF
NA,TRBV3-1/TRBV3-2,TRBD1,TRBJ2-1,TGTGCCAGCAGCCAAGGAACCGGGACAGGCCCCTACAATGAGCAGTTCTTC,CASSQGTGTGPYNEQFF